Described below is a single TCR beta chain sequence and its context. Its antigen remains unidentified. V was clipped by 9 bases and J by 10 bases, with 17 bases between them. The CDR3 totals 12 residues. In germline, CDR1 is MNHEY, CDR2 SVGAGI. This entry is derived from a study of T cell responses to AZD1222 COVID-19 vaccine. Clones were sequenced by immunoSEQ multiplex PCR, and TCRdb holds only the in-frame ones, with some missing. Of more than 85,000 clones listed, about 94% were seen once; the top ten hold approximately 2.9%. General study results and limits: Seropositive AZD1222 recipients at baseline numbered only five or six.

The sequence was obtained from an adult who received the AZD1222 COVID-19 vaccine. Sequencing was performed on peripheral blood, taken 28 days after the second AZD1222 dose. The chain employs TRBV6-5 and TRBJ2-3; the D gene could be TRBD1 or TRBD2 (5 bases each). Here the CDR3 DNA reads TGTGCCAGTAGCTCAGAAGGGACCGCGCAGTATTTT. Protein: CASSSEGTAQYF.